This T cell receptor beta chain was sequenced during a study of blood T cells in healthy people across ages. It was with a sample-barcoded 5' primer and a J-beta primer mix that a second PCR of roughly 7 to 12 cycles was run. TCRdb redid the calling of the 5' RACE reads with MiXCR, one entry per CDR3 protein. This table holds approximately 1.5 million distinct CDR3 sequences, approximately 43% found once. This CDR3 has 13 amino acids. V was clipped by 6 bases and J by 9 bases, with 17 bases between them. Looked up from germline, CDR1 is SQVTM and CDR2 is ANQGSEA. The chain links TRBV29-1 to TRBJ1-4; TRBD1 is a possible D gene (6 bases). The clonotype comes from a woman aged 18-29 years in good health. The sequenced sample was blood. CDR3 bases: TGCAGCGTCTACCCCCAGGGGAACAAAAAACTGTTTTTT. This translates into CSVYPQGNKKLFF.